Presented here are 31 T cell receptor beta chains from one specimen sequenced in a study of blood T cells in healthy people across ages. A J-beta primer mix and a sample-barcoded 5' primer were used in a second PCR of roughly 6 to 12 cycles. One entry per CDR3 protein results from TCRdb running MiXCR on the 5' RACE reads. The repertoire holds about 640,000 distinct CDR3 sequences, with approximately 30% as singletons. The sequencing input was blood. The source of these receptors is a woman aged 80 or over in good health.

This clonotype was counted only a few times. For the CDR3, the DNA is TGTGCCAGCAAGGGAGGCTCCTATAATTCACCCCTCCACTTT. It specifies CASKGGSYNSPLHF. V and J are TRBV6-5 and TRBJ1-6; D ambiguous. Germline V gives CDR1 MNHEY, CDR2 SVGAGI. CDR3 length: 14 residues. V lost 7 bases and J 0 bases, leaving 7 bases between the germline ends.

This clonotype was counted ten times or more. This chain joins TRBV5-5 and TRBJ2-5; tentatively, D is TRBD2 (7 bases). Germline CDR1 is SGHKS and CDR2 is YYEKEE (reference sequence). V was clipped by 0 bases and J by 5 bases, with 17 bases between them. This CDR3 contains 16 residues. The CDR3 loop reads CASSLASGGGGETQYF. The CDR3 DNA reads TGTGCCAGCAGCTTGGCCAGTGGGGGGGGCGGTGAGACCCAGTACTTC.

There are many counts of this clonotype. The chain uses TRBV3-1 and TRBJ2-1; 11 bases are shared with TRBD2. The CDR3 runs 16 residues. The germline V gene has CDR1 LGHDT and CDR2 YNNKEL (reference sequence). The ends lost 2 bases at V and 0 bases at J; junction bases unmatched: 0. The DNA for the CDR3 is TGTGCCAGCAGCCAAACTAGCGGGGGCTCCTACAATGAGCAGTTCTTC. This codes for CASSQTSGGSYNEQFF.

The J gene is TRBJ1-1, the V gene TRBV9; TRBD1 matches 7 bases. This CDR3 comprises 15 residues. Germline V gives CDR1 SGDLS, CDR2 YYNGEE. Trimming at V came to 3 bases and at J to 3 bases, leaving 8 bases not matched to a gene. The CDR3 reads CASSEGTARYTEAFF. As DNA, the CDR3 is TGTGCCAGCAGCGAAGGGACAGCGCGTTACACTGAAGCTTTCTTT.

The sample holds many counts of this clonotype. A much larger clone lies one base from this, so it may be a read error. This CDR3 reads CSGDQGIHEQYF. The CDR3 coding sequence is TGCAGCGGTGATCAGGGAATCCACGAGCAGTACTTC. The chain recombines TRBV29-1 with TRBJ2-7, with D maybe TRBD1 (5 bases). There are 12 residues in the CDR3. Per the germline V gene, CDR1 is SQVTM and CDR2 is ANQGSEA. V shed 7 bases and J shed 5 bases, with 15 bases lying between them.

This clonotype was seen a few times. The chain combines TRBV4-1 with TRBJ1-5; D unclear. CDR1 is MGHRA and CDR2 is YSYEKL in the germline V gene. Between the trimmed V and J ends, which lost 0 bases and 0 bases, there was a span of 12 bases. CDR3 length equals 17 residues. The CDR3 here is CASSQDRWGNSNQPQHF. The CDR3 nucleotides read TGCGCCAGCAGCCAAGATCGTTGGGGAAATAGCAATCAGCCCCAGCATTTT.

This clonotype appeared a few times. The V and J genes are TRBV6-1 and TRBJ1-1; 12 positions agree with TRBD1. J lost 4 bases, V lost 11 bases, and 11 bases had no gene match. Germline assignment: CDR1 MNHNS and CDR2 SASEGT. The CDR3 extends over 15 amino acids. CDR3 region: CAGTLGQGASTEAFF. CDR3 sequence (DNA): TGTGCCGGTACGTTGGGACAGGGGGCTTCCACTGAAGCTTTCTTT.

The chain joins TRBV20-1 to TRBJ1-1, with no clear D. The germline V and J ends were trimmed by 3 bases and 0 bases, with 8 bases remaining between them. Per the germline V gene, CDR1 is DFQATT and CDR2 is SNEGSKA (reference sequence). The CDR3 runs 13 residues. The CDR3 sequence: CSASRLVNTEAFF. The CDR3 DNA sequence: TGCAGTGCTAGTCGACTTGTGAACACTGAAGCTTTCTTT.

The genes are TRBV20-1 and TRBJ2-1, with 8 bases identical to TRBD1. Germline V gene data show CDR1 as DFQATT and CDR2 as SNEGSKA (reference sequence). Losses at the gene ends were 6 bases for V and 5 bases for J; bases not matched to a gene: 12. The CDR3 consists of 15 residues. The CDR3 sequence is CSARGQGIGDNEQFF. CDR3 DNA: TGCAGTGCCAGGGGGCAGGGTATCGGGGACAATGAGCAGTTCTTC.

This clonotype appeared a few times. A much larger clone differs by one base, so this may be a read error. The rearrangement joins TRBV10-3 to TRBJ2-4; D is tentatively TRBD1 or TRBD2 (5 bases each). The CDR3 is 15 residues long. The V and J ends lost 11 bases and 5 bases respectively, with 22 bases between them. Germline CDR1 is ENHRY and CDR2 is SYGVKD. CDR3 amino acids: CAVASTSRGENIQYF. CDR3 nucleotides: TGTGCCGTCGCTTCGACTTCCCGAGGGGAAAACATTCAGTACTTC.

This clonotype was detected ten times or more. The chain combines TRBV20-1 with TRBJ2-1; the match to TRBD1 covers 7 bases. V gave up 5 bases and J gave up 3 bases; unmatched junction bases: 7. The CDR3 covers 14 residues. From germline, CDR1 is DFQATT and CDR2 SNEGSKA (reference sequence). Written as DNA, the CDR3 is TGCAGTGCTGACGCCGGGACAGACTACAATGAGCAGTTCTTC. Amino acids: CSADAGTDYNEQFF.

The chain combines TRBV9 with TRBJ2-7, with 7 bases matching TRBD1. CDR3 length: 15 amino acids. After removal of 2 bases from V and 1 base from J, the junction contained 6 bases not matched to a gene. Germline CDR1 and CDR2: SGDLS and YYNGEE. CDR3 nucleotide sequence: TGTGCCAGCAGCGTCGGCAGGGACAGATCCTACGAGCAGTACTTC. This codes for CASSVGRDRSYEQYF.

This clonotype was recorded a few times. The chain is built from TRBV7-9 and TRBJ1-4; 7 bases fit TRBD1. V shed 0 bases and J 0 bases; nucleotides not matched to a gene: 4. The CDR3 length is 17 residues. Per germline, CDR1 SEHNR and CDR2 FQNEAQ (reference sequence). CDR3 nucleotides: TGTGCCAGCAGCTTAGCGACAGGGACAGCAACTAATGAAAAACTGTTTTTT. It specifies CASSLATGTATNEKLFF.

This clonotype appeared many times. The chain couples TRBV3-1 to TRBJ2-1; D ambiguous. From germline, CDR1 is LGHDT and CDR2 YNNKEL (reference sequence). The CDR3 spans 12 residues. The germline V and J ends were trimmed by 2 bases and 6 bases, with 5 bases remaining between them. The CDR3 sequence is CASSQIRNEQFF. The CDR3, as DNA: TGTGCCAGCAGCCAAATTCGCAATGAGCAGTTCTTC.

This clonotype was recorded only once. This sequence may be a read error, since a much larger clone differs from it by one base. The CDR3 sequence is CANSSAGGLYNEQFF. CDR3 DNA: TGTGCCAACAGCTCCGCGGGGGGGCTCTACAATGAGCAGTTCTTC. The chain carries TRBV7-7 and TRBJ2-1; 9 nucleotides align to TRBD2. CDR3 size: 15 residues. The germline CDR1 and CDR2 sequences are SSHAT and FNYEAQ (reference sequence). The variable domain in full, completed from reference TRBV7-7 and TRBJ2-1, reads GAGVSQSPRYKVTKRGQDVTLRCDPISSHATLYWYQQALGQGPEFLTYFNYEAQPDKSGLPSDRFSAERPEGSISTLTIQRTEQRDSAMYRCANSSAGGLYNEQFFGPGTRLTVL.

This clonotype was observed at least ten times. The chain links TRBV20-1 to TRBJ2-1, with D perhaps matching TRBD2 (6 bases). The CDR3 has 15 amino acids. Germline lookup yields CDR1 DFQATT and CDR2 SNEGSKA (reference sequence). Trimming took 0 bases from V and 2 from J, leaving 11 bases between them. CDR3 sequence (DNA): TGCAGTGCTAGAGATTGGGACTTAACCTACAATGAGCAGTTCTTC. It is translated as CSARDWDLTYNEQFF.

There are many counts of this clonotype. V is TRBV6-2 or TRBV6-3 and J is TRBJ1-5; D remains unclear. The CDR3 consists of 14 residues. V lost 0 bases to trimming and J lost 3 bases, with 6 bases between them. The germline gives CDR1 MNHEY, CDR2 SVGEGT. The CDR3 nucleotides are TGTGCCAGCAGTTACTCGTCTCCCAATCAGCCCCAGCATTTT. It specifies CASSYSSPNQPQHF.

This clonotype has at least ten counts. A much larger clone lies a single base off, so this may be a read error. The V gene is TRBV20-1, the J gene TRBJ1-2, with a possible D match to TRBD1 (6 bases). The V and J ends lost 2 bases and 8 bases respectively, with 15 bases between them. Germline CDR1 reads DFQATT; CDR2 reads SNEGSKA (reference sequence). The CDR3 totals 13 residues. Here the CDR3 DNA reads TGCAGTGCTAGACCCCCACAGGGTGACGGCTACACCTTC. Translated: CSARPPQGDGYTF.

V is TRBV29-1 and J is TRBJ2-1; unclear D gene. V was cut by 1 base and J by 0 bases, with 13 bases left in between. Looked up from germline, CDR1 is SQVTM and CDR2 is ANQGSEA. The length of the CDR3 is 16 residues. CDR3 region: CSVEGTDPSSYNEQFF. CDR3 in DNA: TGCAGCGTTGAAGGGACGGATCCTAGCTCCTACAATGAGCAGTTCTTC.

This clonotype has a count of ten or more. CDR3 sequence: CASSYIGTGGRGYTF. The DNA of the CDR3 is TGTGCCAGCAGTTACATTGGGACAGGGGGCCGCGGCTACACCTTC. The chain recombines TRBV6-5 with TRBJ1-2; 12 nucleotides agree with TRBD1. Germline V gene sequence: CDR1 MNHEY, CDR2 SVGAGI. The CDR3 extends over 15 amino acids. The ends lost 2 bases at V and 8 bases at J; junction bases unmatched: 6.

The J gene is TRBJ2-3, the V gene TRBV28; no clear D. With 10 bases removed from V and 0 bases from J, the gap between germline ends came to 8 bases. Germline V gene lookup returns CDR1 MDHEN and CDR2 SYDVKM. CDR3 size: 12 residues. The CDR3, as DNA: TGTGCCACCATACAGAGCACAGATACGCAGTATTTT. This encodes CATIQSTDTQYF.

This clonotype was observed many times. The chain links TRBV5-1 to TRBJ2-1, with D possibly being TRBD1 (5 bases). Germline V CDR1 and CDR2: SGHRS, YFSETQ. CDR3 size: 14 residues. Trimming removed 2 bases at V and 3 bases at J, with 9 bases between. CDR3 coding DNA: TGCGCCAGCAGCTTCACCAGGGACTACAATGAGCAGTTCTTC. It specifies CASSFTRDYNEQFF.

This clonotype was detected only a few times. A much larger clonotype is one base distant, so this may be a read error. The J gene is TRBJ2-3, the V gene TRBV7-2; TRBD2 is a possible D gene (5 bases). The CDR3 runs to 13 residues. The ends were cut back, 11 bases at V and 4 bases at J, with 16 bases in the middle. Germline CDR1 reads SGHTA; CDR2 reads FQGNSA. The CDR3 DNA sequence: TGTGCCGGCGCAACTAGTCCCCCAGATACGCAGTATTTT. This translates into CAGATSPPDTQYF.

The CDR3 DNA reads as TGTGCCATCGGTGCTCGGGGAGGGAGTACAGATACGCAGTATTTT. Amino acid sequence: CAIGARGGSTDTQYF. The J gene is TRBJ2-3, the V gene TRBV10-3, with TRBD2 matching over 7 bases. Trimming at V came to 8 bases and at J to 3 bases, leaving 11 bases not matched to a gene. Germline assignment: CDR1 ENHRY and CDR2 SYGVKD. The CDR3 contains 15 residues.

This clonotype was counted many times. The V and J genes are TRBV2 and TRBJ2-7; 8 bases match TRBD1. Germline CDR1 reads SNHLY; CDR2 reads FYNNEI. The CDR3 covers 13 residues. The trim removed 5 bases at V and 6 bases at J, leaving 6 bases unmatched. The CDR3 region is CASSRTGNGEQYF. CDR3 bases: TGTGCCAGCAGTAGGACAGGGAATGGCGAGCAGTACTTC.

The chain uses TRBV20-1 and TRBJ2-1; 14 bases fit TRBD2. V trimming: 0 bases; J trimming: 10 bases; junction bases outside the gene matches: 8. The germline V gene has CDR1 DFQATT and CDR2 SNEGSKA (reference sequence). CDR3 length: 16 amino acids. The CDR3 sequence: CSAREGGLAGGGEQFF. The DNA of the CDR3 is TGCAGTGCTAGAGAAGGTGGACTAGCGGGGGGCGGGGAGCAGTTCTTC.

The chain couples TRBV20-1 to TRBJ2-3; 8 bases line up with TRBD2. Germline V lookup: CDR1 DFQATT, CDR2 SNEGSKA (reference sequence). The CDR3 spans 15 residues. The J segment lost 2 bases and the V segment lost 6 bases, leaving 10 bases of the junction unmatched. The CDR3 nucleotides are TGCAGTGCCCAGCTCGGGGGGGCCAACACAGATACGCAGTATTTT. This codes for CSAQLGGANTDTQYF.

In regard to this clonotype: With a much larger clone just one base away, this may be a read error. V is TRBV5-1 and J is TRBJ1-1, with a weak D call TRBD1 (5 bases). V lost 4 bases and J lost 3, with 13 bases in between. Germline lookup yields CDR1 SGHRS and CDR2 YFSETQ. The CDR3 loop spans 14 amino acids. Written as DNA, the CDR3 is TGCGCCAGCAGCGCGGCGCAGGGACACACTGAAGCTTTCTTT. Protein product: CASSAAQGHTEAFF.

The table lists this clonotype with many counts. This may be a read error, as it is one base from a much larger clone. The chain has TRBV12-3 or TRBV12-4 and TRBJ2-1; D is perhaps TRBD1 (5 bases). Near its end, the DNA agrees better with TRBJ2-7, so the J call may be wrong. There are 15 residues in the CDR3. CDR3 nucleotides: TGTGCCAGCAGCCCGACAGAGCGCCCCTACAATGAGCAGTACTTC. Protein product: CASSPTERPYNEQYF.

The chain links TRBV7-3 to TRBJ1-1; the match to TRBD1 covers 10 bases. J gave up 9 bases and V 3 bases, and 1 base lay outside the gene matches. Germline assignment: CDR1 SGHTA and CDR2 FQGTGA. The CDR3 consists of 12 residues. CDR3 residues: CASSLDRGKAFF. In DNA, the CDR3 is TGTGCCAGCAGCTTGGACAGGGGGAAAGCTTTCTTT.

This clonotype was seen many times. The chain uses TRBV20-1 and TRBJ1-5; no reliable D call. The V and J ends lost 0 bases and 2 bases respectively, with 8 bases between them. This CDR3 contains 14 residues. CDR1 and CDR2 (germline): DFQATT, SNEGSKA (reference sequence). The CDR3 here is CSAREAGGNQPQHF. CDR3 sequence (DNA): TGCAGTGCTAGAGAAGCTGGGGGCAATCAGCCCCAGCATTTT.